One and the same sample provided the 22 T cell receptor beta chains below, sequenced in a study of CD8+ T cells in alopecia areata. It was cDNA, reverse transcribed from extracted RNA, that served as the sequencing template. The method was immunoSEQ multiplex PCR; TCRdb's version includes in-frame clones alone and lacks a portion of them. The table records fewer than 150,000 clones, approximately 55% of them present only once. Treatment indicated: oral pan-JAK inhibitor, 5-10 mg twice daily. Here the sequenced sample was CD4+ T cells sorted from blood, taken at week 24, from a patient treated with tofacitinib. These receptors all come from a human donor with alopecia areata.

The chain employs TRBV7-9 and TRBJ2-5; D is unclear. Germline CDR1 reads SEHNR; CDR2 reads FQNEAQ (reference sequence). Trimming pared 1 base from V and 0 bases from J, leaving 9 bases between. This CDR3 comprises 15 residues. The CDR3: CASSLGIQYQETQYF. The CDR3 DNA reads TGTGCCAGCAGCTTAGGTATACAGTACCAAGAGACCCAGTACTTC.

The chain employs TRBV29-1 and TRBJ2-7; D is unresolved. Germline V gene lookup returns CDR1 SQVTM and CDR2 ANQGSEA. V lost 0 bases, J lost 5 bases, and 11 bases lay in between. The CDR3 sequence is 13 residues long. The CDR3 DNA reads TGCAGCGTTGAAGAGAAGGGAATCGACGAGCAGTACTTC. It is translated as CSVEEKGIDEQYF.

The chain joins TRBV29-1 to TRBJ1-4; D is possibly TRBD1 (6 bases). The CDR3 extends over 12 amino acids. V shed 7 bases and J shed 8 bases, with 14 bases lying between them. Germline CDR1 and CDR2: SQVTM and ANQGSEA. The CDR3 loop is CSAREGGEKLFF. The CDR3, as DNA: TGCAGCGCCCGGGAAGGGGGGGAAAAACTGTTTTTT.

V is TRBV7-2 and J is TRBJ2-3; TRBD2 might be the D (7 bases). The CDR3 extends over 13 amino acids. V lost 1 base and J lost 8, with 10 bases in between. Germline assignment: CDR1 SGHTA and CDR2 FQGNSA. This chain's CDR3 is CASSLDREGTQYF. The CDR3, as DNA: TGTGCCAGCAGCTTAGACAGGGAGGGTACGCAGTATTTT.

The chain is built from TRBV7-2 and TRBJ2-7, with D perhaps TRBD1 (6 bases). Germline V gene data show CDR1 as SGHTA and CDR2 as FQGNSA. V lost 5 bases, J lost 3 bases, and 14 bases lay in between. CDR3 length: 14 amino acids. The CDR3 loop reads CASSHRTGNYEQYF. CDR3 nucleotides: TGTGCCAGCAGCCATCGAACAGGGAACTACGAGCAGTACTTC.

V is TRBV11-2 and J is TRBJ2-5, with TRBD1 matching over 9 bases. There are 15 residues in the CDR3. J was trimmed by 1 base and V by 5 bases; bases with no gene match: 5. Germline V gene lookup returns CDR1 SGHAT and CDR2 FQNNGV. The CDR3 is CASSPQGQGQETQYF. Here the CDR3 DNA reads TGTGCCAGCAGCCCCCAGGGACAGGGCCAAGAGACCCAGTACTTC.

This rearrangement joins TRBV7-9 to TRBJ2-7, with 9 bases fitting TRBD1. With 5 bases clipped from V and 1 base from J, the junction kept 15 bases outside the gene matches. The CDR3 is 18 residues long. Germline-derived CDR1 and CDR2 are SEHNR and FQNEAQ (reference sequence). DNA for the CDR3: TGTGCCAGCAGCCGGCCCAATCCGGGACAGGGATTTTCCTACGAGCAGTACTTC. Protein: CASSRPNPGQGFSYEQYF.

This clone was seen only a few times. The rearrangement joins TRBV6-6 to TRBJ1-5, with 9 bases that match TRBD1. The germline gives CDR1 MNHNY, CDR2 SVGAGI (reference sequence). The CDR3 covers 16 residues. J gave up 1 base and V 0 bases, and 1 base lay outside the gene matches. The CDR3 here is CASSYSGQGSNQPQHF. The CDR3 DNA follows: TGTGCCAGCAGTTACTCGGGACAGGGAAGCAATCAGCCCCAGCATTTT.

The rearrangement joins TRBV6-1 to TRBJ2-3, with D tentatively TRBD1 (5 bases). Trimming removed 10 bases at V and 3 bases at J, with 14 bases between. The CDR3 extends over 13 amino acids. Germline loops: CDR1 MNHNS, CDR2 SASEGT. This CDR3 reads CATRVLVTDTQYF. CDR3 nucleotides: TGTGCCACCAGGGTTTTAGTTACAGATACGCAGTATTTT.

The V call is TRBV25-1, the J call TRBJ2-7, with D perhaps TRBD1 (6 bases). Trimming took off 5 bases at V and 2 bases at J, with 13 bases between the two ends. The V gene's germline CDR1 is MGHDK and CDR2 SYGVNS. The CDR3 covers 14 residues. The CDR3, as DNA: TGTGCCAGCAGTCCAGGACAGCGACCCTACGAGCAGTACTTC. Protein: CASSPGQRPYEQYF.

V is TRBV5-6 and J is TRBJ2-7; 7 bases line up with TRBD1. The germline CDR1 and CDR2 sequences are SGHDT and YYEEEE. The CDR3 covers 15 residues. Trimming cost V 4 bases and J 7 bases; bases outside gene matches: 14. CDR3 DNA: TGTGCCAGCAGCATCCGGGACAGCCTACTCACAGAGCAGTACTTC. Its protein is CASSIRDSLLTEQYF.

This chain links TRBV9 with TRBJ1-6; D is uncertain. CDR1 is SGDLS and CDR2 is YYNGEE in the germline V gene. The CDR3 sequence is 16 residues long. The V gene lost 3 bases and the J gene lost 7 bases, with 17 bases spanning the gap. CDR3 loop: CASSGGGSTENSPLHF. Written as DNA, the CDR3 is TGTGCCAGCAGCGGAGGAGGGTCTACGGAGAATTCACCCCTCCACTTT.

This clone appeared a single time. V gene TRBV15 combines with J gene TRBJ1-1; no reliable D call. The CDR3 is made up of 15 amino acids. Germline V gene sequence: CDR1 LNHNV, CDR2 YYDKDF (reference sequence). Trimming took 3 bases from V and 7 from J, leaving 18 bases between them. The CDR3 region is CATSRDPRFGNEAFF. CDR3 coding DNA: TGTGCCACCAGCAGGGACCCGCGGTTTGGTAATGAAGCTTTCTTT.

The V and J genes are TRBV2 and TRBJ2-7, with 11 bases that match TRBD2. Per the germline V gene, CDR1 is SNHLY and CDR2 is FYNNEI. The CDR3 runs 13 residues. The V gene end was trimmed by 7 bases and the J gene end by 6 bases; junction bases not matched to a gene: 5. As DNA, the CDR3 is TGTGCCAGCACTAGACTAGCGGGGAGCGAGCAGTACTTC. Translating it yields CASTRLAGSEQYF. Drawing the rest from reference TRBV2 and TRBJ2-7, the complete variable domain is EPEVTQTPSHQVTQMGQEVILRCVPISNHLYFYWYRQILGQKVEFLVSFYNNEISEKSEIFDDQFSVERPDGSNFTLKIRSTKLEDSAMYFCASTRLAGSEQYFGPGTRLTVT.

A remark on this clone: An end of the junction does not agree with germline; a read error may underlie this. The gene calls are TRBV7-9 and TRBJ2-5; D perhaps matches TRBD2 (6 bases). CDR1 and CDR2 (germline): SEHNR, FQNEAQ (reference sequence). This CDR3 is built from 16 residues. CDR3 nucleotides: TGTGCCAGCAGCCTAGCCCCGGGACTCTCACAAGAGACCCAGTACTTC. Residues: CASSLAPGLSQETQYF.

The chain uses TRBV7-9 and TRBJ1-2, with D possibly TRBD1 on 5 matching bases. The germline V gene encodes CDR1 SEHNR and CDR2 FQNEAQ (reference sequence). This CDR3 spans 13 amino acids. Trimming took 5 bases from V and 6 from J, leaving 13 bases between them. Written as DNA, the CDR3 is TGTGCCAGCAGCACGGGACGGGAGAATGGCTACACCTTC. Its protein product is CASSTGRENGYTF.

This chain uses TRBV25-1 with TRBJ1-1, with D hard to call. Trimming stripped 3 bases from V and 1 base from J, with 9 bases between. In germline, CDR1 is MGHDK, CDR2 SYGVNS. The CDR3 runs to 14 residues. Here the CDR3 reads CASSDKISNTEAFF. The CDR3 coding sequence is TGTGCCAGCAGTGATAAGATATCGAACACTGAAGCTTTCTTT.

This chain links TRBV29-1 with TRBJ1-1; 7 positions match TRBD1. V lost 6 bases and J lost 4; bases outside the gene matches: 8. The CDR3 is 13 amino acids. Germline V CDR1 and CDR2: SQVTM, ANQGSEA. The CDR3: CSVRDSVRTEAFF. The CDR3 DNA sequence: TGCAGCGTCCGGGACAGTGTCCGCACTGAAGCTTTCTTT.

The J gene is TRBJ2-5, the V gene TRBV5-5, with 12 nucleotides matching TRBD2. The tail of the sequence fits TRBJ2-7 better, so the J call may be wrong. The germline V gene encodes CDR1 SGHKS and CDR2 YYEKEE (reference sequence). There are 14 residues in the CDR3. Here the CDR3 DNA reads TGTGCCAGCAGCGCCGGGACTAGCGGGTACGAGCAGTACTTC. It yields the protein CASSAGTSGYEQYF.

The genes are TRBV27 and TRBJ1-4; D not certain. Germline lookup yields CDR1 MNHEY and CDR2 SMNVEV (reference sequence). V was shortened by 6 bases and J by 4 bases, with 9 bases between the two germline ends. This CDR3 spans 13 amino acids. The CDR3 reads CASRSYDNEKLFF. CDR3 sequence (DNA): TGTGCCAGCAGATCGTACGATAATGAAAAACTGTTTTTT.

The V and J genes are TRBV6-5 and TRBJ1-6; TRBD1 agrees at 8 bases. J was trimmed by 10 bases and V by 2 bases; bases with no gene match: 7. This CDR3 spans 15 amino acids. Germline V gives CDR1 MNHEY, CDR2 SVGAGI. CDR3 nucleotides: TGTGCCAGCAGTTACGTGACAGGGGTAGACTCACCCCTCCACTTT. It yields the protein CASSYVTGVDSPLHF.

The DNA of the CDR3 is TGTGCCAGCAGCTTCCCAAGCGGACAGGGGAATTCACCCCTCCACTTT. As protein: CASSFPSGQGNSPLHF. The V call is TRBV5-6, the J call TRBJ1-6; 9 bases are a match to TRBD1. CDR1 is SGHDT and CDR2 is YYEEEE in the germline V gene. The CDR3 is 16 amino acids. J lost 7 bases, V lost 2 bases, and 7 bases had no gene match. The whole variable domain, filled in from reference TRBV5-6 and TRBJ1-6, reads DAGVTQSPTHLIKTRGQQVTLRCSPKSGHDTVSWYQQALGQGPQFIFQYYEEEERQRGNFPDRFSGHQFPNYSSELNVNALLLGDSALYLCASSFPSGQGNSPLHFGNGTRLTVT.